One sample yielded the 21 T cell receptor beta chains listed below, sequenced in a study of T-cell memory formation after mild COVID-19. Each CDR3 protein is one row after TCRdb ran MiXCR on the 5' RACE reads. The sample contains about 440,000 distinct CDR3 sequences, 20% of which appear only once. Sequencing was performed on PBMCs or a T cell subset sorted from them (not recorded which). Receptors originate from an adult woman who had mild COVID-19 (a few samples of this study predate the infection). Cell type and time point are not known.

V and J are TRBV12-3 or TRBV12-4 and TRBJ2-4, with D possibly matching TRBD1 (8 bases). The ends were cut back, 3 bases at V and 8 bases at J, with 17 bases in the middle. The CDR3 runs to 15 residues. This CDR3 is CASSFWTGREDIQYF. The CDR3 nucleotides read TGTGCCAGCAGTTTTTGGACAGGGAGGGAGGACATTCAGTACTTC.

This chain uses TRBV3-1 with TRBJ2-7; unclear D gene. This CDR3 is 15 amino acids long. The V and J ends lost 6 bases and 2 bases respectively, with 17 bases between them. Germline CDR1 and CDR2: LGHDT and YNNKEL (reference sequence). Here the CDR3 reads CASSRTEGKPYEQYF. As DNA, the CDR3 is TGTGCCAGCAGTCGTACAGAAGGAAAGCCCTACGAGCAGTACTTC.

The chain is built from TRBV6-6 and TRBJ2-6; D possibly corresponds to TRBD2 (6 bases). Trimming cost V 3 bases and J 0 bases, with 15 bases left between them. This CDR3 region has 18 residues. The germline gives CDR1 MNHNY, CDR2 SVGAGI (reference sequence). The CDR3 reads CASSYGPSVSSGANVLTF. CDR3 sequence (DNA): TGTGCCAGCAGTTATGGTCCTAGCGTCAGCTCTGGGGCCAACGTCCTGACTTTC.

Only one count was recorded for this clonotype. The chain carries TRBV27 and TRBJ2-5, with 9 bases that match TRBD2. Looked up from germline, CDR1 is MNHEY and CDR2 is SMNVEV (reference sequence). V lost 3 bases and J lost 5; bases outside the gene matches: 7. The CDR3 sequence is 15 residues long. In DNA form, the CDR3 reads TGTGCCAGCAGTTTGTCGGTTGGACTAGCGGAGACCCAGTACTTC. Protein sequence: CASSLSVGLAETQYF.

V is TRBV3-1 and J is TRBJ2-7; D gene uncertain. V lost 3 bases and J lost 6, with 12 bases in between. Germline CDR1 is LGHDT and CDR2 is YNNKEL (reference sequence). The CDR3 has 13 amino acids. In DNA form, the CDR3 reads TGTGCCAGCAGCCATTCTTTTCGTGGCGAGCAGTACTTC. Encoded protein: CASSHSFRGEQYF.

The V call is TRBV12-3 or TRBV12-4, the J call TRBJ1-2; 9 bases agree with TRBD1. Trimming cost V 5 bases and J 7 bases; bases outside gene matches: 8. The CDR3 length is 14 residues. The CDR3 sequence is CASSRDRVPSGYTF. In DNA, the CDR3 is TGTGCCAGCAGTCGGGACAGGGTCCCTTCTGGCTACACCTTC.

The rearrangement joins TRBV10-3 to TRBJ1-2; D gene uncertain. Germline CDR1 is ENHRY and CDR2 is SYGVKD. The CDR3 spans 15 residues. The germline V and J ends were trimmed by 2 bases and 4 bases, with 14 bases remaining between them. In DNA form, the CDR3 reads TGTGCCATCAGTGAGGTAGACTCTCGTGCCTATGGCTACACCTTC. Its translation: CAISEVDSRAYGYTF.

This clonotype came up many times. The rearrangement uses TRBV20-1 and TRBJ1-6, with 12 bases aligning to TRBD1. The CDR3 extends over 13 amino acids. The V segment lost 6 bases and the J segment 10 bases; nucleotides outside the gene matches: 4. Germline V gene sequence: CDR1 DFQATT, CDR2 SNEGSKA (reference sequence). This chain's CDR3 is CSAPGQGASPLHF. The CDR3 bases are TGCAGTGCCCCGGGACAGGGGGCCTCACCCCTCCACTTT.

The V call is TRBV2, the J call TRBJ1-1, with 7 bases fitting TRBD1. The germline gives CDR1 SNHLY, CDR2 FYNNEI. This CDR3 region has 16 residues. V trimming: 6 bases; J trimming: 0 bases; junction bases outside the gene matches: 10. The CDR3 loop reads CASSATGAGMNTEAFF. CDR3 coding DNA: TGTGCCAGCAGCGCCACAGGGGCGGGGATGAACACTGAAGCTTTCTTT.

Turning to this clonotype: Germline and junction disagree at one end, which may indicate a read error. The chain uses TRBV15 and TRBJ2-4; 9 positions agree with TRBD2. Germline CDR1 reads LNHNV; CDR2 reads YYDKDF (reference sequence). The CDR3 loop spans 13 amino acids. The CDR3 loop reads CATSTPERGDSGF. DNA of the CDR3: TGTGCCACCAGCACTCCTGAGCGGGGGGACTCTGGCTTC.

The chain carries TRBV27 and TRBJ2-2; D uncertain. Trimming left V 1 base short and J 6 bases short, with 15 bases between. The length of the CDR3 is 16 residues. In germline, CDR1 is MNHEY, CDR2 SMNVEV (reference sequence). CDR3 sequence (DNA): TGTGCCAGCAGTTTATTATCGGCGATAGAGTCCGGGGAGCTGTTTTTT. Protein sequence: CASSLLSAIESGELFF.

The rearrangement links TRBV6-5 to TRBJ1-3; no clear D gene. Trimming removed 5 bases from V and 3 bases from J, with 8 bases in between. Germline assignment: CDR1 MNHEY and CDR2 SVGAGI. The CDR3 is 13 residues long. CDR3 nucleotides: TGTGCCAGCAGTCGATTTAGTGGAAACACCATATATTTT. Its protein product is CASSRFSGNTIYF.

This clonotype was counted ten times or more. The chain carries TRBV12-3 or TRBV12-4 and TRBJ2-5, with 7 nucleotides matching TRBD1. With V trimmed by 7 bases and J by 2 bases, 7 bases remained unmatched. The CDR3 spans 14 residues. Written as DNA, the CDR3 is TGTGCCAGCACCCTGACAGGGCTGCAAGAGACCCAGTACTTC. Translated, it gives CASTLTGLQETQYF.

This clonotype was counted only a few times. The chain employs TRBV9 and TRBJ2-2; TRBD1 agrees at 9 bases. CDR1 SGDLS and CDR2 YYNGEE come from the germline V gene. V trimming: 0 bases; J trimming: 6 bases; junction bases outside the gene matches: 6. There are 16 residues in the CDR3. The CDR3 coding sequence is TGTGCCAGCAGCGTAGTTGGGGACAGGGCGGCCGGGGAGCTGTTTTTT. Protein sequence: CASSVVGDRAAGELFF.

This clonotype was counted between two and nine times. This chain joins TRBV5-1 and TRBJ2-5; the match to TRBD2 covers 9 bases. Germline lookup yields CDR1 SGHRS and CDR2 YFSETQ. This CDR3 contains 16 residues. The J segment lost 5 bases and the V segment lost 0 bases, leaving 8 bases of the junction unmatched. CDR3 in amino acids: CASSLAPSGELETQYF. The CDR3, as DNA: TGCGCCAGCAGCTTGGCTCCTAGCGGGGAATTGGAGACCCAGTACTTC.

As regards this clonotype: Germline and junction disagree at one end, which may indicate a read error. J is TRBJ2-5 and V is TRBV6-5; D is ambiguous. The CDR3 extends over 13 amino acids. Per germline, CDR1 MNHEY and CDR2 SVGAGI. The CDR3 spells CAISRDPQETQYF. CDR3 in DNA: TGTGCCATCAGTAGGGATCCCCAAGAGACCCAGTACTTC.

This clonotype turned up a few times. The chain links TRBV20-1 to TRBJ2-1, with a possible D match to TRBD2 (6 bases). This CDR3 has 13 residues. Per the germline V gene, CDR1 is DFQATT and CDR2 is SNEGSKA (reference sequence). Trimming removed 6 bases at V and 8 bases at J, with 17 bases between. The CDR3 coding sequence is TGCAGTGCGATACTGACTAGTAGGCATGAGCAGTTCTTC. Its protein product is CSAILTSRHEQFF.

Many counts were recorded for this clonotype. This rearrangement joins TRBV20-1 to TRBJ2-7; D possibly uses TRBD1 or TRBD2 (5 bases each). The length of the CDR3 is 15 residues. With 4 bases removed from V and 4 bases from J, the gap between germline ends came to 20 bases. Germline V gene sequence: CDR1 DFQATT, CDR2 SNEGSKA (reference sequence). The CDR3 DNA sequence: TGCAGTGCTACTCGGGGCGTGAGCGAGACTTACGAGCAGTACTTC. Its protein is CSATRGVSETYEQYF.

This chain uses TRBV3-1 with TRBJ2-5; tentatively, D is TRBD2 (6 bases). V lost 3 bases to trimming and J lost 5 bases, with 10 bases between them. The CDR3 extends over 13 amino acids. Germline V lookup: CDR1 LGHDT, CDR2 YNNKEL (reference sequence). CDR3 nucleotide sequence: TGTGCCAGCAGCCACCGGGACTTTGAGACCCAGTACTTC. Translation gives CASSHRDFETQYF.

The DNA of the CDR3 is TGTGCCAGCAGTGGGGCACTAAGCTCCTACGAGCAGTACTTC. Translated: CASSGALSSYEQYF. The chain couples TRBV25-1 to TRBJ2-7, with D hard to call. CDR1 and CDR2 from the germline V gene are MGHDK and SYGVNS. V lost 4 bases and J 0 bases, leaving 10 bases between the germline ends. The CDR3 has 14 residues.

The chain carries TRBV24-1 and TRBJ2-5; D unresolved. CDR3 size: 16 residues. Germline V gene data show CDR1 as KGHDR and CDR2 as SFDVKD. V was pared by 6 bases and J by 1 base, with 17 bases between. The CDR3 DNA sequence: TGTGCCACCAGTACGGCCGAGGCAGCGCTCCAAGAGACCCAGTACTTC. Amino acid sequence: CATSTAEAALQETQYF.